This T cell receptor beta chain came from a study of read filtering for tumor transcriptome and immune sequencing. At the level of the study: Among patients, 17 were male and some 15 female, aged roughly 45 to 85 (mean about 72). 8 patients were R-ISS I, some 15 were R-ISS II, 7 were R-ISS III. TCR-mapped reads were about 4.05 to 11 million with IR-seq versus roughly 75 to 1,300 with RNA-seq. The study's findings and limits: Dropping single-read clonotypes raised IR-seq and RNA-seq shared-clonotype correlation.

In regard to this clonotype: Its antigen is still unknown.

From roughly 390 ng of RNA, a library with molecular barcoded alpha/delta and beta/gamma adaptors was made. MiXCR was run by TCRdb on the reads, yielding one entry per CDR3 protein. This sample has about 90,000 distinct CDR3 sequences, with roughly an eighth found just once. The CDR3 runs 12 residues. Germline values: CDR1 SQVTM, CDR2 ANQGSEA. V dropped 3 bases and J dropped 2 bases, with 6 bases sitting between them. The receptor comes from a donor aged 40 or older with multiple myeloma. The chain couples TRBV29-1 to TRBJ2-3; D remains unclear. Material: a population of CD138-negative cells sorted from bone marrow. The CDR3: CSVEPPTDTQYF. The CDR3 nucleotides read TGCAGCGTTGAGCCCCCCACAGATACGCAGTATTTT.